This entry lists 16 T cell receptor beta chains sequenced from one sample in a study of shared clonotypes between healthy human individuals. This table comes from immunoSEQ multiplex PCR, and its TCRdb copy is limited to in-frame clones, with some not included. The sample has under 1,100,000 clones, approximately 68% seen once. Input material: memory CD4+ T cells sorted from blood. Subset described: CD45RA-negative fraction. The receptors derive from a young man in good health.

The chain couples TRBV10-3 to TRBJ1-6; possibly TRBD1 for D (6 bases). The CDR3 totals 15 residues. Germline V gene lookup returns CDR1 ENHRY and CDR2 SYGVKD. V dropped 3 bases and J dropped 7 bases, with 13 bases sitting between them. Here the CDR3 DNA reads TGTGCCATCAGTGACGGAGGGGGTGTAAATTCACCCCTCCACTTT. It translates to CAISDGGGVNSPLHF.

In regard to this clone: The same CDR3 is also encoded by other DNA sequences in this sample. This chain joins TRBV4-1 and TRBJ1-5; weak D call: TRBD1 (5 bases). CDR1 MGHRA and CDR2 YSYEKL come from the germline V gene. The V end lost 0 bases, the J end lost 6 bases, and 12 bases lay between the germline ends. This CDR3 comprises 15 residues. CDR3 region: CASSQDRQGSQPQHF. The CDR3 coding sequence is TGCGCCAGCAGCCAAGATAGGCAGGGTTCTCAGCCCCAGCATTTT.

V and J are TRBV2 and TRBJ1-1; D uncertain. This CDR3 comprises 13 residues. V lost 0 bases, J lost 3 bases, and 5 bases lay in between. Germline lookup yields CDR1 SNHLY and CDR2 FYNNEI. CDR3 bases: TGTGCCAGCAGTGAAGCGATGTACACTGAAGCTTTCTTT. It yields the protein CASSEAMYTEAFF.

The chain combines TRBV9 with TRBJ2-3, with a possible D match to TRBD2 (5 bases). The CDR3 runs to 15 residues. Deletions cut 0 bases from V and 4 bases from J, with 12 bases between. Germline CDR1 reads SGDLS; CDR2 reads YYNGEE. CDR3 sequence reads: CASSVGRRTADTQYF. Here the CDR3 DNA reads TGTGCCAGCAGCGTAGGGAGGCGGACGGCAGATACGCAGTATTTT.

This clone has just a few counts. The rearrangement uses TRBV4-2 and TRBJ2-3, with D possibly being TRBD2 (6 bases). CDR1 and CDR2 (germline): LGHNA, YNFKEQ. CDR3 length: 16 amino acids. V lost 1 base to trimming and J lost 2 bases, with 13 bases between them. The CDR3 loop is CASSQVSRGFTDTQYF. DNA for the CDR3: TGTGCCAGCAGCCAAGTCTCGCGGGGATTCACAGATACGCAGTATTTT.

The genes are TRBV18 and TRBJ1-2; D is unclear. CDR1 and CDR2 (germline): KGHSH, LQKENI. CDR3 length: 11 residues. The V end lost 6 bases, the J end lost 7 bases, and 9 bases lay between the germline ends. The CDR3 protein is CASSKGAGYTF. The CDR3 region has the DNA TGTGCCAGCTCGAAGGGTGCTGGCTACACCTTC.

The chain uses TRBV18 and TRBJ1-4, with 10 bases lining up with TRBD1. The CDR3 is made up of 19 amino acids. V lost 0 bases and J lost 0; bases outside the gene matches: 7. CDR1 KGHSH and CDR2 LQKENI come from the germline V gene. CDR3 DNA: TGTGCCAGCTCACCACCGGGACAGGGGCCGCTCGCAACTAATGAAAAACTGTTTTTT. This translates into CASSPPGQGPLATNEKLFF.

The rearrangement uses TRBV7-4 and TRBJ2-2; unclear D gene. Germline CDR1 and CDR2: SGHVT and SQSDAQ. The CDR3 extends over 15 amino acids. Between the trimmed V and J ends, which lost 1 base and 4 bases, there was a span of 10 bases. The CDR3 DNA sequence: TGTGCCAGCAGCTTAGGTTGGCCAACCACCGGGGAGCTGTTTTTT. It is translated as CASSLGWPTTGELFF.

This chain joins TRBV4-3 and TRBJ1-4; D is perhaps TRBD1 (5 bases). Per germline, CDR1 LGHNA and CDR2 YSLEER. Between the trimmed V and J ends, which lost 1 base and 3 bases, there was a span of 9 bases. This CDR3 spans 15 amino acids. The CDR3 sequence: CASSQGGLANEKLFF. The CDR3 bases are TGCGCCAGCAGCCAAGGGGGGTTGGCTAATGAAAAACTGTTTTTT.

This chain connects TRBV11-1 to TRBJ1-1, with 8 bases lining up with TRBD1. The CDR3 has 15 amino acids. V gave up 3 bases and J gave up 1 base; unmatched junction bases: 4. Germline V gene data show CDR1 as SGHAT and CDR2 as FQDESV (reference sequence). CDR3 nucleotide sequence: TGTGCCAGCAGCTTCCGGACAGGGTGGAACACTGAAGCTTTCTTT. Translated: CASSFRTGWNTEAFF.

This clone came up once. The genes are TRBV7-3 and TRBJ2-6; D uncertain. Germline V gene sequence: CDR1 SGHTA, CDR2 FQGTGA. Trimming stripped 6 bases from V and 0 bases from J, with 9 bases between. The CDR3 length is 15 residues. The CDR3 sequence: CASSPDNSGANVLTF. CDR3 in DNA: TGTGCCAGCAGTCCCGACAACTCTGGGGCCAACGTCCTGACTTTC.

This clone was seen just once. The V and J genes are TRBV9 and TRBJ2-3; 8 bases are shared with TRBD1. The CDR3 is made up of 21 amino acids. CDR1 SGDLS and CDR2 YYNGEE come from the germline V gene. With 0 bases clipped from V and 2 bases from J, the junction kept 20 bases outside the gene matches. The CDR3 protein is CASSVAITGGQGARNTDTQYF. The CDR3 DNA follows: TGTGCCAGCAGCGTAGCTATTACCGGGGGCCAGGGGGCTCGAAACACAGATACGCAGTATTTT.

This chain's CDR3 is CAWSPGQGGEQYF. The CDR3, as DNA: TGTGCCTGGTCCCCGGGACAGGGAGGCGAGCAGTACTTC. V gene TRBV30 combines with J gene TRBJ2-7, with TRBD1 matching 9 bases. V shed 5 bases and J 6 bases; nucleotides not matched to a gene: 8. Germline V lookup: CDR1 GTSNPN, CDR2 SVGIG (reference sequence). The CDR3 runs to 13 residues.

In this sample, this clone turned up a few times. The chain recombines TRBV2 with TRBJ1-1; possibly TRBD1 for D (6 bases). The V and J ends lost 8 bases and 5 bases respectively, with 15 bases between them. Per the germline V gene, CDR1 is SNHLY and CDR2 is FYNNEI. This CDR3 has 13 residues. In DNA form, the CDR3 reads TGTGCCAGCGAACAGGGAGCGCTAACTGAAGCTTTCTTT. Translation: CASEQGALTEAFF.

The CDR3 region is CASSQPSKGGRGKYNEQFF. The DNA for the CDR3 is TGCGCCAGCAGCCAACCCTCAAAGGGCGGGAGGGGTAAGTACAATGAGCAGTTCTTC. The rearrangement links TRBV4-3 to TRBJ2-1; 9 bases are a match to TRBD2. Germline V gives CDR1 LGHNA, CDR2 YSLEER. V gave up 2 bases and J gave up 4 bases; unmatched junction bases: 15. This CDR3 comprises 19 residues.

This clone was seen a handful of times. The rearrangement links TRBV5-1 to TRBJ2-7, with 7 bases identical to TRBD1. Germline V gene lookup returns CDR1 SGHRS and CDR2 YFSETQ. This CDR3 spans 15 amino acids. With 5 bases clipped from V and 1 base from J, the junction kept 9 bases outside the gene matches. CDR3 sequence reads: CASRNRDSASYEQYF. Here the CDR3 DNA reads TGCGCCAGCAGGAATCGGGACAGTGCTTCCTACGAGCAGTACTTC.